One and the same sample provided the 19 T cell receptor beta chains below, sequenced in a study of cytomegalovirus exposure and HLA in healthy donors listed by TCRdb under 2017. Libraries were built with the immunoSEQ multiplex PCR assay. In TCRdb, the immuneACCESS table is reduced to in-frame sequences with V and J assigned. These tables do not hold every clone; where another copy was compared, an unresolved V gene accounts for under half, and the others remain unexplained. The sample records about 360,000 clones, roughly 88% of which are singletons. 0.83% of the sample rests with the top ten. Material: PBMCs. The receptor source for this set is a woman aged 18-29 years in good health and CMV-seronegative.

The gene calls are TRBV28 and TRBJ2-5; TRBD1 matches 9 bases. Germline CDR1 and CDR2: MDHEN and SYDVKM. This CDR3 has 16 residues. J was trimmed by 3 bases and V by 6 bases; bases with no gene match: 11. This chain's CDR3 is CASREMDRGRKETQYF. The CDR3 bases are TGTGCCAGCAGGGAGATGGACAGGGGAAGAAAAGAGACCCAGTACTTC.

In this sample, this clone turned up a few times. The genes are TRBV11-2 and TRBJ2-7, with D uncertain. Germline CDR1 reads SGHAT; CDR2 reads FQNNGV. The length of the CDR3 is 11 residues. V lost 3 bases and J 4 bases, leaving 4 bases between the germline ends. The CDR3 coding sequence is TGTGCCAGCAGCTTCCGGTACGAGCAGTACTTC. Translated: CASSFRYEQYF.

V and J are TRBV27 and TRBJ2-7; 7 bases align to TRBD2. The V and J ends lost 0 bases and 2 bases, in that order; junction bases with no gene match: 7. CDR1 is MNHEY and CDR2 is SMNVEV in the germline V gene (reference sequence). The CDR3 has 16 residues. This CDR3 reads CASSLSPREAPYEQYF. As DNA, the CDR3 is TGTGCCAGCAGTTTATCGCCCCGGGAGGCCCCCTACGAGCAGTACTTC.

The V call is TRBV4-1, the J call TRBJ2-5; 7 positions agree with TRBD2. Trimming removed 3 bases from V and 2 bases from J; junction bases left unmatched: 12. This CDR3 is 17 amino acids long. Germline assignment: CDR1 MGHRA and CDR2 YSYEKL. The CDR3 nucleotides are TGCGCCAGCAGCCATAACTCGATGGGAGGGTTTCAAGAGACCCAGTACTTC. Its translation is CASSHNSMGGFQETQYF.

The gene calls are TRBV5-6 and TRBJ2-1, with no clear D. The CDR3 extends over 15 amino acids. V was trimmed by 2 bases and J by 5 bases, leaving 14 bases between them. The germline gives CDR1 SGHDT, CDR2 YYEEEE. As DNA, the CDR3 is TGTGCCAGCAGCTTCAAGTGGGCTGCAGACAATGAGCAGTTCTTC. Amino acid sequence: CASSFKWAADNEQFF.

The rearrangement links TRBV25-1 to TRBJ1-2; TRBD1 might be the D (6 bases). This CDR3 contains 12 residues. Germline V gives CDR1 MGHDK, CDR2 SYGVNS. The V and J ends lost 5 bases and 5 bases respectively, with 9 bases between them. The CDR3 coding sequence is TGTGCCAGCAGTCGGACAGCTTATGGCTACACCTTC. It specifies CASSRTAYGYTF.

The chain is built from TRBV11-2 and TRBJ2-1; 8 bases are a match to TRBD2. Losses at the gene ends were 4 bases for V and 0 bases for J; bases not matched to a gene: 11. Germline-derived CDR1 and CDR2 are SGHAT and FQNNGV. The length of the CDR3 is 18 residues. The CDR3 reads CASSWGGRGTSSYNEQFF. CDR3 DNA: TGTGCCAGCAGCTGGGGAGGGAGGGGGACTAGCTCCTACAATGAGCAGTTCTTC.

This clone was detected a few times. The chain is built from TRBV6-1 and TRBJ2-1; D is possibly TRBD2 (6 bases). Germline V lookup: CDR1 MNHNS, CDR2 SASEGT. V was shortened by 3 bases and J by 15 bases, with 15 bases between the two germline ends. This CDR3 has 12 amino acids. Here the CDR3 reads CASSEPGVGGFF. Here the CDR3 DNA reads TGTGCCAGCAGTGAGCCGGGGGTAGGTGGGTTCTTC.

The CDR3 region is CASKPTVDDEKLFF. The CDR3 bases are TGTGCCAGCAAACCGACAGTTGATGATGAAAAACTGTTTTTT. The V gene is TRBV2, the J gene TRBJ1-4; possibly TRBD1 for D (5 bases). V shed 7 bases and J shed 6 bases, with 15 bases lying between them. CDR3 size: 14 residues. Germline loops: CDR1 SNHLY, CDR2 FYNNEI.

The V call is TRBV5-4, the J call TRBJ1-1; 11 bases agree with TRBD1. The CDR3 has 17 residues. Germline V gives CDR1 SGHNT, CDR2 YYREEE (reference sequence). V trimming: 4 bases; J trimming: 0 bases; junction bases outside the gene matches: 8. CDR3 sequence reads: CASSPSRTGGLNTEAFF. CDR3 DNA: TGTGCCAGCAGCCCCAGCAGGACAGGGGGCCTGAACACTGAAGCTTTCTTT.

This clone appeared a single time. The J gene is TRBJ2-7, the V gene TRBV6-6; TRBD2 is a possible D gene (6 bases). V was cut by 0 bases and J by 2 bases, with 14 bases left in between. CDR3 size: 16 residues. Germline V lookup: CDR1 MNHNY, CDR2 SVGAGI (reference sequence). Here the CDR3 DNA reads TGTGCCAGCAGTTACTCGCTGCTAGCGAGGCCCTACGAGCAGTACTTC. As protein: CASSYSLLARPYEQYF.

The rearrangement joins TRBV9 to TRBJ2-7; 7 nucleotides line up with TRBD2. The CDR3 loop spans 14 amino acids. J lost 4 bases, V lost 1 base, and 5 bases had no gene match. Germline V gene lookup returns CDR1 SGDLS and CDR2 YYNGEE. In DNA, the CDR3 is TGTGCCAGCAGCGTACTAGGGGAGGGGTACGAGCAGTACTTC. It yields the protein CASSVLGEGYEQYF.

The chain joins TRBV5-4 to TRBJ2-5; tentatively, D is TRBD2 (5 bases). Germline V gives CDR1 SGHNT, CDR2 YYREEE (reference sequence). With 2 bases removed from V and 1 base from J, the gap between germline ends came to 9 bases. CDR3 length: 14 residues. The CDR3 loop is CASSLPGLQETQYF. The CDR3 DNA reads TGTGCCAGCAGCTTACCCGGACTCCAAGAGACCCAGTACTTC.

The genes are TRBV28 and TRBJ2-1; 7 bases are shared with TRBD1. The CDR3 is 14 amino acids. Trimming took 6 bases from V and 5 from J; bases not matched to a gene: 7. CDR1 and CDR2 from the germline V gene are MDHEN and SYDVKM. The CDR3 loop is CASRPRDSDNEQFF. DNA for the CDR3: TGTGCCAGCAGACCGAGGGACAGCGACAATGAGCAGTTCTTC.

V is TRBV7-9 and J is TRBJ1-4; a possible D gene is TRBD1 (6 bases). The CDR3 consists of 13 residues. Germline V gene data show CDR1 as SEHNR and CDR2 as FQNEAQ (reference sequence). V lost 9 bases, J lost 1 base, and 9 bases lay in between. The CDR3 spells CASNRETNEKLFF. The CDR3 nucleotides are TGTGCCAGTAACAGGGAAACTAATGAAAAACTGTTTTTT.

The chain combines TRBV2 with TRBJ1-2; D remains unclear. Deletions cut 7 bases from V and 7 bases from J, with 7 bases between. This CDR3 is built from 10 residues. The germline CDR1 and CDR2 sequences are SNHLY and FYNNEI. CDR3 in DNA: TGTGCCAGCAACGAGTTTGGCTACACCTTC. Its protein is CASNEFGYTF.

This clone occurred once. The chain couples TRBV6-1 to TRBJ1-3; 9 bases fit TRBD1. The CDR3 has 20 amino acids. Germline V gene sequence: CDR1 MNHNS, CDR2 SASEGT. The junction had 16 bases not matched to a gene; V was cut back by 4 bases and J by 0 bases. The CDR3, as DNA: TGTGCCAGCAGTGCGAAGGGACTAGGGACAGGGATTTCCTCTGGAAACACCATATATTTT. Translated, it gives CASSAKGLGTGISSGNTIYF.

The chain uses TRBV27 and TRBJ1-1; unclear D gene. This CDR3 has 15 amino acids. The V gene's germline CDR1 is MNHEY and CDR2 SMNVEV (reference sequence). V was trimmed by 0 bases and J by 0 bases, leaving 8 bases between them. The CDR3 bases are TGTGCCAGCAGTTTATCCCCTCGAGTGAACACTGAAGCTTTCTTT. Its translation is CASSLSPRVNTEAFF.

This clone showed up just once. This chain joins TRBV11-2 and TRBJ1-5; TRBD1 agrees at 9 bases. The J segment lost 4 bases and the V segment lost 5 bases, leaving 6 bases of the junction unmatched. The CDR3 runs 15 residues. Germline-derived CDR1 and CDR2 are SGHAT and FQNNGV. This CDR3 is CASSQTTGGNQPQHF. The CDR3 DNA sequence: TGTGCCAGCAGCCAAACGACAGGGGGAAATCAGCCCCAGCATTTT.